Below, 23 T cell receptor beta chains from the same sample are listed, as sequenced in a study of PD-1 blockade in classical Hodgkin lymphoma. Here immunoSEQ multiplex PCR was the method, and the copy in TCRdb shows in-frame clones only, minus some. Of about 6,800 clones in the sample, roughly 63% were seen once. Regarding time point: cycle 4 day 1 (C4D1), after six to seven weeks of nivolumab. There was relapse after autologous stem cell transplantation in every patient, and there was variation in brentuximab vedotin exposure. CD8+ T cells were isolated from thawed PBMCs by magnetic negative selection. This specimen was CD8+ T cells from blood, taken before the fourth cycle of nivolumab. All receptors come from a human donor with classical Hodgkin lymphoma.

The chain is built from TRBV28 and TRBJ1-6; D call uncertain. The CDR3 sequence is 16 residues long. V was cut by 2 bases and J by 0 bases, with 8 bases left in between. The germline V gene has CDR1 MDHEN and CDR2 SYDVKM. The CDR3 here is CASSLHSPSYNSPLHF. The CDR3 DNA sequence: TGTGCCAGCAGTTTACACAGCCCCTCCTATAATTCACCCCTCCACTTT.

This clone is medium-sized by share. The gene calls are TRBV7-8 and TRBJ2-7; TRBD1 aligns across 8 bases. Germline CDR1 SGHVS, CDR2 FQNEAQ. The CDR3 totals 15 residues. V shed 1 base, J shed 6 bases, and the junction held 8 bases outside the gene matches. CDR3 loop: CASSLGGTGGPEQYF. DNA of the CDR3: TGTGCCAGCAGCTTAGGGGGGACAGGCGGGCCCGAGCAGTACTTC.

The CDR3 DNA follows: TGTGCCAGCAGCTACTGGGACAGGTCGGAGCAGTTCTTC. This encodes CASSYWDRSEQFF. The V gene is TRBV7-2, the J gene TRBJ2-1, with TRBD1 matching over 8 bases. V dropped 4 bases and J dropped 10; count of bases not matched to a gene: 6. Per the germline V gene, CDR1 is SGHTA and CDR2 is FQGNSA. The CDR3 totals 13 residues.

This chain uses TRBV9 with TRBJ2-7, with 9 bases aligning to TRBD2. J gave up 3 bases and V 0 bases, and 1 base lay outside the gene matches. This CDR3 is built from 14 residues. Germline values: CDR1 SGDLS, CDR2 YYNGEE. CDR3 nucleotide sequence: TGTGCCAGCAGCGTAGGTAGCGGGAGCTACGAGCAGTACTTC. As protein: CASSVGSGSYEQYF.

The rearrangement links TRBV18 to TRBJ1-5; D is uncertain. The CDR3 spans 14 residues. Germline CDR1 KGHSH, CDR2 LQKENI. The ends were cut back, 1 base at V and 5 bases at J, with 9 bases in the middle. The CDR3 DNA reads TGTGCCAGCTCACCACTGGGTCGAGATCAGCCCCAGCATTTT. It specifies CASSPLGRDQPQHF.

V and J are TRBV4-1 and TRBJ1-5, with 7 bases matching TRBD1. From germline, CDR1 is MGHRA and CDR2 YSYEKL. The J segment lost 5 bases and the V segment lost 3 bases, leaving 13 bases of the junction unmatched. This CDR3 spans 17 amino acids. In DNA, the CDR3 is TGCGCCAGCAGCCAGGGACAGCGGGGGCTGGTCGATCAGCCCCAGCATTTT. It is translated as CASSQGQRGLVDQPQHF.

This clone was picked up a small number of times. The chain combines TRBV27 with TRBJ1-6; D not resolved. Germline CDR1 reads MNHEY; CDR2 reads SMNVEV (reference sequence). V was cut by 0 bases and J by 6 bases, with 15 bases left in between. CDR3 length: 17 amino acids. The CDR3 nucleotides are TGTGCCAGCAGTTTATCGGGTTGGGATGTATCTAATTCACCCCTCCACTTT. Protein: CASSLSGWDVSNSPLHF.

The chain joins TRBV6-5 to TRBJ1-1; no clear D. Germline values: CDR1 MNHEY, CDR2 SVGAGI. The V gene lost 0 bases and the J gene lost 4 bases, with 6 bases spanning the gap. The CDR3 is 13 residues long. Here the CDR3 DNA reads TGTGCCAGCAGTTACTCGCCAATCACTGAAGCTTTCTTT. It encodes CASSYSPITEAFF.

The chain has TRBV10-3 and TRBJ1-2, with 9 bases lining up with TRBD1. The CDR3 consists of 14 residues. V was pared by 2 bases and J by 5 bases, with 3 bases of the junction left unmatched. Germline CDR1 and CDR2: ENHRY and SYGVKD. CDR3 amino acids: CAISETGTGYGYTF. The CDR3 nucleotides read TGTGCCATCAGTGAGACCGGGACAGGGTATGGCTACACCTTC.

J is TRBJ2-7 and V is TRBV11-2; D unclear. Trimming left V 3 bases short and J 5 bases short, with 2 bases between. This CDR3 spans 10 amino acids. CDR1 is SGHAT and CDR2 is FQNNGV in the germline V gene. DNA for the CDR3: TGTGCCAGCAGCTTCGACGAGCAGTACTTC. Its protein product is CASSFDEQYF. Full variable domain (remainder filled in from reference TRBV11-2 and TRBJ2-7): EAGVAQSPRYKIIEKRQSVAFWCNPISGHATLYWYQQILGQGPKLLIQFQNNGVVDDSQLPKDRFSAERLKGVDSTLKIQPAKLEDSAVYLCASSFDEQYFGPGTRLTVT.

This clone qualifies as large. This chain joins TRBV19 and TRBJ1-1; unclear D gene. CDR3 length equals 12 residues. Trimming stripped 6 bases from V and 7 bases from J, with 12 bases between. CDR1 is LNHDA and CDR2 is SQIVND in the germline V gene (reference sequence). As DNA, the CDR3 is TGTGCCAGTAGGCCCGAGGGCTTTGAAGCTTTCTTT. Protein product: CASRPEGFEAFF.

The CDR3 nucleotides read TGTGCCAGCAGTTGGGACAGCAAGTACACAGATACGCAGTATTTT. This encodes CASSWDSKYTDTQYF. The genes are TRBV28 and TRBJ2-3; 7 positions agree with TRBD1. Germline-derived CDR1 and CDR2 are MDHEN and SYDVKM. The CDR3 contains 15 residues. With V trimmed by 4 bases and J by 2 bases, 6 bases remained unmatched.

This clone is judged medium-sized. The rearrangement joins TRBV5-4 to TRBJ2-1; 10 nucleotides agree with TRBD2. V shed 3 bases, J shed 5 bases, and the junction held 5 bases outside the gene matches. From germline, CDR1 is SGHNT and CDR2 YYREEE (reference sequence). The CDR3 is 15 amino acids. The chain's CDR3 is CASSSPGTSDNEQFF. DNA for the CDR3: TGTGCCAGCAGCTCACCCGGGACTAGCGACAATGAGCAGTTCTTC.

This sequence joins TRBV28 and TRBJ2-1, with D possibly being TRBD2 (5 bases). The CDR3 totals 16 residues. Per the germline V gene, CDR1 is MDHEN and CDR2 is SYDVKM. V lost 1 base and J lost 1, with 11 bases in between. DNA of the CDR3: TGTGCCAGCAGTTTATTACGCGGAGGATCCTACAATGAGCAGTTCTTC. As protein: CASSLLRGGSYNEQFF.

This chain connects TRBV9 to TRBJ2-1; 9 bases match TRBD1. The CDR3 runs 16 residues. V was pared by 0 bases and J by 8 bases, with 9 bases of the junction left unmatched. CDR1 is SGDLS and CDR2 is YYNGEE in the germline V gene. The CDR3 loop is CASSVVRGQGFHEQFF. CDR3 DNA: TGTGCCAGCAGCGTAGTGAGGGGACAGGGATTCCATGAGCAGTTCTTC.

The V gene is TRBV5-4, the J gene TRBJ2-1, with 8 bases fitting TRBD2. The CDR3 is 15 amino acids. Germline V lookup: CDR1 SGHNT, CDR2 YYREEE (reference sequence). Trimming cost V 0 bases and J 4 bases; bases outside gene matches: 3. CDR3 in amino acids: CASSLGTSSYNEQFF. The CDR3, as DNA: TGTGCCAGCAGCTTGGGGACTAGCAGTTACAATGAGCAGTTCTTC.

This chain links TRBV7-8 with TRBJ2-1; TRBD2 might be the D (6 bases). In germline, CDR1 is SGHVS, CDR2 FQNEAQ. V was shortened by 3 bases and J by 0 bases, with 18 bases between the two germline ends. CDR3 size: 18 residues. CDR3 coding DNA: TGTGCCAGCAGCTTTCCGGGACTTCCCTTAAGCTCCTACAATGAGCAGTTCTTC. Its translation is CASSFPGLPLSSYNEQFF.

By share, this clone ranks as medium-sized (0.01 to 0.1%). The chain uses TRBV6-1 and TRBJ1-5, with 8 bases aligning to TRBD1. The CDR3 is 16 amino acids. Germline V gene lookup returns CDR1 MNHNS and CDR2 SASEGT. V trimming: 3 bases; J trimming: 2 bases; junction bases outside the gene matches: 6. DNA of the CDR3: TGTGCCAGCAGTGACCCAGGGGGCGCGGGCAATCAGCCCCAGCATTTT. Translating gives CASSDPGGAGNQPQHF.

V gene TRBV27 combines with J gene TRBJ2-7; perhaps TRBD1 as D (6 bases). The CDR3 has 17 amino acids. The V end was cut by 5 bases, the J end by 1 base, with 21 bases between. CDR1 and CDR2 from the germline V gene are MNHEY and SMNVEV (reference sequence). The CDR3 sequence: CASSPSLGAGLSYEQYF. CDR3 DNA sequence: TGTGCCAGCAGTCCCTCATTGGGGGCAGGGCTTTCCTACGAGCAGTACTTC.

This rearrangement joins TRBV16 to TRBJ2-7; perhaps TRBD2 as D (6 bases). The CDR3 is 14 amino acids. CDR1 is KGHSY and CDR2 is FQNENV in the germline V gene. V was cut by 2 bases and J by 2 bases, with 10 bases left in between. CDR3 protein: CASSQVGGTYEQYF. CDR3 nucleotides: TGTGCCAGCAGCCAAGTCGGCGGGACCTACGAGCAGTACTTC.

This clone has just a few counts. The chain joins TRBV5-4 to TRBJ2-2; D uncertain. Germline-derived CDR1 and CDR2 are SGHNT and YYREEE (reference sequence). Between the trimmed V and J ends, which lost 0 bases and 3 bases, there was a span of 9 bases. The CDR3 extends over 15 amino acids. The CDR3 protein is CASSLVHADTGELFF. Written as DNA, the CDR3 is TGTGCCAGCAGCTTGGTACACGCCGACACCGGGGAGCTGTTTTTT.

Here the CDR3 DNA reads TGTGCCAGCAGCTCCGGACTAGCGGGAACACTCACAGATACGCAGTATTTT. This sequence encodes CASSSGLAGTLTDTQYF. The chain recombines TRBV7-9 with TRBJ2-3; 12 bases fit TRBD2. Germline lookup yields CDR1 SEHNR and CDR2 FQNEAQ (reference sequence). Germline trimming cut 4 bases from V and 2 bases from J; bases unmatched to any gene: 7. CDR3 length equals 17 residues.

The chain employs TRBV13 and TRBJ1-5; no clear D. CDR1 is PRHDT, CDR2 FYEKMQ, per germline (reference sequence). V lost 0 bases and J lost 11, with 11 bases in between. The CDR3 is 13 amino acids. CDR3 coding DNA: TGTGCCAGCAGCTTAGGTGGAGTCGGAGCCCAGCATTTT. Translation gives CASSLGGVGAQHF.